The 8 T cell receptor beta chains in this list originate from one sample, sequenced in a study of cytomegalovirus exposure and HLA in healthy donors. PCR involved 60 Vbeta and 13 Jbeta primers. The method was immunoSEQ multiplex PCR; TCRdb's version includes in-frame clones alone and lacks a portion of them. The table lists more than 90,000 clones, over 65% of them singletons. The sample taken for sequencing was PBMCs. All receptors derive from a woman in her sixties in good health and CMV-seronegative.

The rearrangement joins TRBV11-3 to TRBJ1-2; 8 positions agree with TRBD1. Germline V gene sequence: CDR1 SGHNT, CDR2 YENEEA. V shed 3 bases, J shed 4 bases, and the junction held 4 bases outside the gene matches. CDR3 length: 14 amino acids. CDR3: CASSFPGQGYGYTF. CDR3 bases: TGTGCCAGCAGCTTCCCCGGACAGGGCTATGGCTACACCTTC.

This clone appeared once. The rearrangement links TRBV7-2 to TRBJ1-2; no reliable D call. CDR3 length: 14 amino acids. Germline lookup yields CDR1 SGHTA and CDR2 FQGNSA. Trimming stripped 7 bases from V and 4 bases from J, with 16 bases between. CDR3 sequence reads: CASTLTTGSYGYTF. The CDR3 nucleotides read TGTGCCAGCACCCTGACAACCGGATCCTATGGCTACACCTTC. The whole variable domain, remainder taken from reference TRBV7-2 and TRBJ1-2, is GAGVSQSPSNKVTEKGKDVELRCDPISGHTALYWYRQSLGQGLEFLIYFQGNSAPDKSGLPSDRFSAERTGGSVSTLTIQRTQQEDSAVYLCASTLTTGSYGYTFGSGTRLTVV.

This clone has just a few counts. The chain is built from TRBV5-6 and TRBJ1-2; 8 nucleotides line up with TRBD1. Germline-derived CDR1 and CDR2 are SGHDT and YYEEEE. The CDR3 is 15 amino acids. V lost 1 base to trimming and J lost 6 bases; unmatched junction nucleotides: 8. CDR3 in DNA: TGTGCCAGCAGCTTGCCTACAGGGGGAAGTGATGGCTACACCTTC. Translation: CASSLPTGGSDGYTF. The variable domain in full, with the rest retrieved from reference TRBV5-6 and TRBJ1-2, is DAGVTQSPTHLIKTRGQQVTLRCSPKSGHDTVSWYQQALGQGPQFIFQYYEEEERQRGNFPDRFSGHQFPNYSSELNVNALLLGDSALYLCASSLPTGGSDGYTFGSGTRLTVV.

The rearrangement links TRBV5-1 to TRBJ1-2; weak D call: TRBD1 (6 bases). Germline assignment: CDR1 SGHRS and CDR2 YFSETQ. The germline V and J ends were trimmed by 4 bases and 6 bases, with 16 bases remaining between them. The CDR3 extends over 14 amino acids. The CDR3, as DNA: TGCGCCAGCAGCACCTCGGGGGGGGGCAATGGCTACACCTTC. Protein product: CASSTSGGGNGYTF.

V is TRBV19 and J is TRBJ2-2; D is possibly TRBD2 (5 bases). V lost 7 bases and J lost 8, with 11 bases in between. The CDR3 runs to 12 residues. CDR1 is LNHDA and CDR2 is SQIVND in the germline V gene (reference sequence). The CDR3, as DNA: TGTGCCAGTACAGTGGGAGCTGGGGAGCTGTTTTTT. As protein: CASTVGAGELFF.

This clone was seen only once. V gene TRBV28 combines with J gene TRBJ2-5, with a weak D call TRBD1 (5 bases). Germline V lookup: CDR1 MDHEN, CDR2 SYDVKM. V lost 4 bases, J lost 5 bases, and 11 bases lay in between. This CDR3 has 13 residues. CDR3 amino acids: CASSSRPGETQYF. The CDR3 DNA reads TGTGCCAGCAGTTCCCGGCCAGGGGAGACCCAGTACTTC.

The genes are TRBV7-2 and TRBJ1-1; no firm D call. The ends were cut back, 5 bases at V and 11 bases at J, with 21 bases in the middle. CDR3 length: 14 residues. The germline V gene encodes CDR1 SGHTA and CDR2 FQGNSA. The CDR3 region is CASSLFNAGFSAFF. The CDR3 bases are TGTGCCAGCAGCCTATTTAACGCCGGGTTCTCGGCTTTCTTT.

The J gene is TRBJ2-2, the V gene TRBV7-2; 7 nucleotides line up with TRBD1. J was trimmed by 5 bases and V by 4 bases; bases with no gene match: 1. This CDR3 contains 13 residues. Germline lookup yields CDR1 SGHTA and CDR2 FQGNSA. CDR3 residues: CASSWGQTGELFF. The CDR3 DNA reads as TGTGCCAGCAGCTGGGGACAGACCGGGGAGCTGTTTTTT.